The 15 T cell receptor beta chains in this list originate from one sample, sequenced in a study of blood T cell repertoires in COVID-19. Data came from immunoSEQ multiplex PCR; TCRdb stores just in-frame clones and leaves some out. The sample holds some 120,000 clones; approximately 80% are singletons and the top ten take roughly 7.1%. Input material: peripheral blood. Source of these receptors: a man between 65 and 79 years old with active or convalescent COVID-19.

This chain connects TRBV6-2 or TRBV6-3 to TRBJ2-7; a possible D gene is TRBD1 (6 bases). Trimming removed 0 bases at V and 2 bases at J, with 11 bases between. Germline lookup yields CDR1 MNHEY and CDR2 SVGEGT. This CDR3 has 15 residues. CDR3 in DNA: TGTGCCAGCAGTTACTCGGGGGCATTTCCCTACGAGCAGTACTTC. Residues: CASSYSGAFPYEQYF.

This clone was counted once. V gene TRBV12-3 or TRBV12-4 combines with J gene TRBJ1-2; D perhaps matches TRBD1 (6 bases). The V end was cut by 6 bases, the J end by 2 bases, with 10 bases between. The CDR3 sequence is 13 residues long. In DNA form, the CDR3 reads TGTGCCAGCAGAAAGACAGGAAACTATGGCTACACCTTC. It translates to CASRKTGNYGYTF.

This clone was found once. The J gene is TRBJ1-1, the V gene TRBV7-6, with D possibly being TRBD1 (5 bases). V dropped 1 base and J dropped 5 bases, with 29 bases sitting between them. The CDR3 length is 20 residues. Germline CDR1 and CDR2: SGHVS and FNYEAQ. The CDR3 DNA sequence: TGTGCCAGCAGCTTAGAATCGGGGGGGTCAACGGCGGTTTTTCGGACTGAAGCTTTCTTT. Its protein is CASSLESGGSTAVFRTEAFF.

The rearrangement uses TRBV12-3 or TRBV12-4 and TRBJ1-2; D possibly corresponds to TRBD1 (5 bases). CDR3 length: 12 residues. The V end lost 8 bases, the J end lost 8 bases, and 15 bases lay between the germline ends. The CDR3, as DNA: TGTGCCAGCGGAAGGGGAGGCTTCGGCTACACCTTC. Translated, it gives CASGRGGFGYTF.

The J gene is TRBJ2-5, the V gene TRBV28; 9 nucleotides line up with TRBD1. This CDR3 is built from 14 residues. With V trimmed by 5 bases and J by 5 bases, 6 bases remained unmatched. Per germline, CDR1 MDHEN and CDR2 SYDVKM. DNA of the CDR3: TGTGCCAGCAGTCACAGGGGGCAGGTGGAGACCCAGTACTTC. It codes for CASSHRGQVETQYF.

This clone was seen only once. The V call is TRBV6-1, the J call TRBJ1-5; 9 bases agree with TRBD1. Germline V gives CDR1 MNHNS, CDR2 SASEGT. There are 16 residues in the CDR3. J was trimmed by 6 bases and V by 1 base; bases with no gene match: 7. CDR3 sequence (DNA): TGTGCCAGCAGTGAAGGGTCAGGGACAGGGAGTCAGCCCCAGCATTTT. This encodes CASSEGSGTGSQPQHF.

The chain combines TRBV10-3 with TRBJ2-2, with TRBD2 identical over 8 bases. CDR3 length: 12 amino acids. J lost 5 bases, V lost 11 bases, and 4 bases had no gene match. Germline V gene lookup returns CDR1 ENHRY and CDR2 SYGVKD. CDR3 protein: CALGGGTGELFF. Written as DNA, the CDR3 is TGTGCCCTCGGGGGGGGTACCGGGGAGCTGTTTTTT.

This clone turned up a few times. This chain uses TRBV28 with TRBJ1-5; 8 bases match TRBD1. Germline V gene lookup returns CDR1 MDHEN and CDR2 SYDVKM. The CDR3 runs 14 residues. V gave up 7 bases and J gave up 4 bases; unmatched junction bases: 6. CDR3 loop: CASTRTGINQPQHF. For the CDR3, the DNA is TGTGCCAGCACTCGGACAGGGATTAATCAGCCCCAGCATTTT.

This chain joins TRBV3-1 (or the pseudogene TRBV3-2) and TRBJ2-7; D is ambiguous. CDR1 LGHDT and CDR2 YNNKEL come from the germline V gene (reference sequence). V was cut by 2 bases and J by 4 bases, with 9 bases left in between. The CDR3 runs to 13 residues. CDR3 in DNA: TGTGCCAGCAGCCAATCCCCGAGTTACGAGCAGTACTTC. Translating it yields CASSQSPSYEQYF.

The V gene is TRBV7-2, the J gene TRBJ2-5; D ambiguous. CDR3 length: 14 residues. Germline loops: CDR1 SGHTA, CDR2 FQGNSA. Trimming took off 1 base at V and 4 bases at J, with 10 bases between the two ends. CDR3 protein: CASSLGYSPETQYF. For the CDR3, the DNA is TGTGCCAGCAGCTTAGGTTACTCACCAGAGACCCAGTACTTC.

This chain uses TRBV9 with TRBJ2-5, with TRBD1 matching 11 bases. V gave up 1 base and J gave up 4 bases; unmatched junction bases: 3. CDR3 length equals 15 residues. Germline CDR1 reads SGDLS; CDR2 reads YYNGEE. The CDR3 loop is CASSVTDRGRETQYF. The CDR3 DNA reads as TGTGCCAGCAGCGTAACGGACAGGGGGCGAGAGACCCAGTACTTC.

The V and J genes are TRBV6-5 and TRBJ2-3, with D perhaps matching TRBD1 (5 bases). Germline CDR1 MNHEY, CDR2 SVGAGI. Trimming cost V 2 bases and J 0 bases, with 9 bases left between them. The CDR3 contains 15 residues. In DNA form, the CDR3 reads TGTGCCAGCAGTTACGACAGTGGAAGCACAGATACGCAGTATTTT. Translation: CASSYDSGSTDTQYF.

The chain recombines TRBV19 with TRBJ2-1; 9 bases fit TRBD1. The CDR3 spans 15 residues. Germline lookup yields CDR1 LNHDA and CDR2 SQIVND (reference sequence). Losses at the gene ends were 5 bases for V and 1 base for J; bases not matched to a gene: 3. The CDR3: CASSATGGSYNEQFF. Here the CDR3 DNA reads TGTGCCAGTAGTGCGACAGGGGGGTCCTACAATGAGCAGTTCTTC. Based on the CDR3 plus reference TRBV19 and TRBJ2-1, the full variable domain is DGGITQSPKYLFRKEGQNVTLSCEQNLNHDAMYWYRQDPGQGLRLIYYSQIVNDFQKGDIAEGYSVSREKKESFPLTVTSAQKNPTAFYLCASSATGGSYNEQFFGPGTRLTVL.

The chain carries TRBV4-3 and TRBJ1-2, with TRBD1 matching over 7 bases. In germline, CDR1 is LGHNA, CDR2 YSLEER. J gave up 5 bases and V 0 bases, and 12 bases lay outside the gene matches. The CDR3 contains 17 residues. CDR3 DNA: TGCGCCAGCAGCCAAGACGGACAGGCGCACTGGGTTTATGGCTACACCTTC. Amino acid sequence: CASSQDGQAHWVYGYTF.

The V and J genes are TRBV18 and TRBJ2-1, with 10 bases matching TRBD2. V shed 3 bases and J 4 bases; nucleotides not matched to a gene: 6. The CDR3 sequence is 16 residues long. The germline V gene encodes CDR1 KGHSH and CDR2 LQKENI. CDR3 DNA sequence: TGTGCCAGCTCACCCGGTGGGACTAGCGCTTACAATGAGCAGTTCTTC. Amino acids: CASSPGGTSAYNEQFF.